Sequencing of this T cell receptor (beta chain) was carried out in a study of T cell responses to AZD1222 COVID-19 vaccine. Measured with immunoSEQ multiplex PCR; TCRdb has only the in-frame clones, and not every one. Of about 150,000 clones listed, approximately 92% are singletons. Germline CDR1 reads SGHDN; CDR2 reads FVKESK. The V gene end was trimmed by 6 bases and the J gene end by 5 bases; junction bases not matched to a gene: 12. The CDR3 runs 16 residues. The clonotype originates from an adult in good health. The chain employs TRBV14 and TRBJ2-1; 8 bases map to TRBD2. The sequences come from peripheral blood, collected on day 0 of AZD1222 vaccination. The CDR3 loop is CASSPDRGGPNNEQFF. The CDR3 nucleotides are TGTGCCAGCAGTCCGGATCGGGGGGGGCCTAACAATGAGCAGTTCTTC.